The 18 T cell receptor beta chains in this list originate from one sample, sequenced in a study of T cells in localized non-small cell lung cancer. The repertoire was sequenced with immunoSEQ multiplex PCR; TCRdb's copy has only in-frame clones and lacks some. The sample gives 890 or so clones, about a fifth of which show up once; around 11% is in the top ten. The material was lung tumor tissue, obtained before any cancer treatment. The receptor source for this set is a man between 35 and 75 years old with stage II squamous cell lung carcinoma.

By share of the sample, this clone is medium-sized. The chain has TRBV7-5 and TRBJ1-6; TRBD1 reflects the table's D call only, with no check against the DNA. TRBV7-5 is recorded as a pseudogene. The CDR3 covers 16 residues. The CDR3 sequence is CASSSGQGFYNSPLHF. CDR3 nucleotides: TGTGCCAGCAGCTCTGGACAGGGTTTTTATAATTCACCCCTCCACTTT.

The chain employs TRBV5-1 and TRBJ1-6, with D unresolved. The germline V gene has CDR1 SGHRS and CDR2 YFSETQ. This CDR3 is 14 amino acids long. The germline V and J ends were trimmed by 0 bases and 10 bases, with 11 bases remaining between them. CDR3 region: CASSLEFGLSPLHF. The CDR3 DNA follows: TGCGCCAGCAGCTTGGAATTTGGGCTATCACCCCTCCACTTT.

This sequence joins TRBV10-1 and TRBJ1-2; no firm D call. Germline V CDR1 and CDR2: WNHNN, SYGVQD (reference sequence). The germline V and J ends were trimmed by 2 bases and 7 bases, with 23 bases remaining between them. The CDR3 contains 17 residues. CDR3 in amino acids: CASSERKTPSIWGGYTF. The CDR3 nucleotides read TGCGCCAGCAGTGAGCGGAAAACCCCGAGTATCTGGGGTGGCTACACCTTC.

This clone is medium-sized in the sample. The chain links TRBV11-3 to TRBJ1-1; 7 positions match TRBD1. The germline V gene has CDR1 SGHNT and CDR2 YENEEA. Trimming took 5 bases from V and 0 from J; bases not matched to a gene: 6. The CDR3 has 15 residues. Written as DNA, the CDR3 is TGTGCCAGCAGCCGACAGGGTACGATGAACACTGAAGCTTTCTTT. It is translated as CASSRQGTMNTEAFF. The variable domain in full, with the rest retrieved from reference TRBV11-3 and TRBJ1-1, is EAGVVQSPRYKIIEKKQPVAFWCNPISGHNTLYWYLQNLGQGPELLIRYENEEAVDDSQLPKDRFSAERLKGVDSTLKIQPAELGDSAVYLCASSRQGTMNTEAFFGQGTRLTVV.

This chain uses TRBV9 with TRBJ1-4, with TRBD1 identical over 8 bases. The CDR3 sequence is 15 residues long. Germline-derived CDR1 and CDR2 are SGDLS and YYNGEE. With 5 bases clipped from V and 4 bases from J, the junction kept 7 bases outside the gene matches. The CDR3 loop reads CASSTGTGFNEKLFF. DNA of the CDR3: TGTGCCAGCAGTACCGGGACAGGATTTAATGAAAAACTGTTTTTT. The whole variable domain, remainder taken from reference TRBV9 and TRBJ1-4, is DSGVTQTPKHLITATGQRVTLRCSPRSGDLSVYWYQQSLDQGLQFLIQYYNGEERAKGNILERFSAQQFPDLHSELNLSSLELGDSALYFCASSTGTGFNEKLFFGSGTQLSVL.

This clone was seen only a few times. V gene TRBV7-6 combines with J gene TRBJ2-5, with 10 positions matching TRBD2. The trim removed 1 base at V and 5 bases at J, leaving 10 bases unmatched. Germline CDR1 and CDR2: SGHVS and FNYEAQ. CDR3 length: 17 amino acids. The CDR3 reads CASSLGAAGGHGETQYF. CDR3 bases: TGTGCCAGCAGCTTAGGGGCAGCGGGAGGGCACGGGGAGACCCAGTACTTC. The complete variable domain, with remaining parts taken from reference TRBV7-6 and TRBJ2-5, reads GAGVSQSPRYKVTKRGQDVALRCDPISGHVSLYWYRQALGQGPEFLTYFNYEAQQDKSGLPNDRFSAERPEGSISTLTIQRTEQRDSAMYRCASSLGAAGGHGETQYFGPGTRLLVL.

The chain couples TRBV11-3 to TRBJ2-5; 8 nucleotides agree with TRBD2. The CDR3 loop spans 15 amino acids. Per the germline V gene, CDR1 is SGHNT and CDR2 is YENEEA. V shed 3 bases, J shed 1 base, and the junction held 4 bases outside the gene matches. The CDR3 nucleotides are TGTGCCAGCAGCTTGGCCGGGAGGGCCCAAGAGACCCAGTACTTC. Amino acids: CASSLAGRAQETQYF.

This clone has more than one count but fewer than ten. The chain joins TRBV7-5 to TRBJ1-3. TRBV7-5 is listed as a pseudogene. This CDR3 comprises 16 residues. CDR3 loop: CASSLGSGRTGNTIYF. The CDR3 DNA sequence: TGTGCCAGCAGCTTAGGTTCAGGGAGAACTGGAAACACCATATATTTT.

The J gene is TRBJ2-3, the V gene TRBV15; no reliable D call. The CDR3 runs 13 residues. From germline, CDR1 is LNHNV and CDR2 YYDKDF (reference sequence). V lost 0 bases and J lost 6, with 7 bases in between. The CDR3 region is CATSRDRRDTQYF. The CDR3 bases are TGTGCCACCAGCAGAGATCGAAGGGATACGCAGTATTTT. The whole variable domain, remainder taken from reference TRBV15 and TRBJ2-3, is DAMVIQNPRYQVTQFGKPVTLSCSQTLNHNVMYWYQQKSSQAPKLLFHYYDKDFNNEADTPDNFQSRRPNTSFCFLDIRSPGLGDTAMYLCATSRDRRDTQYFGPGTRLTVL.

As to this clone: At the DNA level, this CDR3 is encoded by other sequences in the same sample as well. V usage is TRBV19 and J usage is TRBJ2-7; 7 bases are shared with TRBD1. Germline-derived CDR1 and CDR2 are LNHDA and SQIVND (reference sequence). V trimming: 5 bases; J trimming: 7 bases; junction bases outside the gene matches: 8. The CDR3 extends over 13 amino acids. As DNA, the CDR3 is TGTGCCAGTAGTCAACAGGGGCTGAGGGAGCAGTACTTC. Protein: CASSQQGLREQYF.

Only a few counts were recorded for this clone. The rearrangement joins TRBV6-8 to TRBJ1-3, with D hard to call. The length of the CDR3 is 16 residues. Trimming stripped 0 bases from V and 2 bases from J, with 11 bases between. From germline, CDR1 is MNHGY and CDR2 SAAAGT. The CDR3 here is CASSYSRQLTGNTIYF. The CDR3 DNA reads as TGTGCCAGCAGTTACTCTCGGCAACTGACTGGAAACACCATATATTTT.

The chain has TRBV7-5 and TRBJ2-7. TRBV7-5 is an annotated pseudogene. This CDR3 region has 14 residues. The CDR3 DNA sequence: TGTGCCAGCAGCTTAGGAGGGGAAACCTACGAGCAGTACTTC. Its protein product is CASSLGGETYEQYF.

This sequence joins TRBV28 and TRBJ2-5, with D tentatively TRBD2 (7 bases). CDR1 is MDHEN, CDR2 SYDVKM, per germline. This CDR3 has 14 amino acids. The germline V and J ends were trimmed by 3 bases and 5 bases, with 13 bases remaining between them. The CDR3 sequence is CASSFRGGLETQYF. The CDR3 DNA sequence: TGTGCCAGCAGTTTCAGGGGAGGGTTGGAGACCCAGTACTTC.

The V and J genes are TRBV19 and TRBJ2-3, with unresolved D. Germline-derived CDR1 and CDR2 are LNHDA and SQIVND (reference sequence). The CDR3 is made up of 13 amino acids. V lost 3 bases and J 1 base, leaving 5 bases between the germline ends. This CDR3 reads CASSIRGTDTQYF. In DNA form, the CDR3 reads TGTGCCAGTAGTATTCGAGGCACAGATACGCAGTATTTT.

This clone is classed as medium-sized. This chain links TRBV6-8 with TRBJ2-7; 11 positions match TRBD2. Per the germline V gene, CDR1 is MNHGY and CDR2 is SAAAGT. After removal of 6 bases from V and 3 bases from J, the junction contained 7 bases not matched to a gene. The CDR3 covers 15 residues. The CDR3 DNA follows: TGTGCCAGCAGACCCGGGACTAGCGGCAACTACGAGCAGTACTTC. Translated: CASRPGTSGNYEQYF.

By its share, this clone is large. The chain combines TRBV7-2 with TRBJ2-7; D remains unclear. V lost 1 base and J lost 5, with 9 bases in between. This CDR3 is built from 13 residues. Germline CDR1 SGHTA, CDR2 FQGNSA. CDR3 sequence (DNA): TGTGCCAGCAGCTTAGTAGGGTCCCACGAGCAGTACTTC. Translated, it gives CASSLVGSHEQYF.

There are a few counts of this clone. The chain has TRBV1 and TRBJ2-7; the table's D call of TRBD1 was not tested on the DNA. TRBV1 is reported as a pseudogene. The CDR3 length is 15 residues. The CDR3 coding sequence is TGCGCCAGCAACCTCGGACAGGGGTCGACCTACGAGCAGTACTTC. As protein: CASNLGQGSTYEQYF.

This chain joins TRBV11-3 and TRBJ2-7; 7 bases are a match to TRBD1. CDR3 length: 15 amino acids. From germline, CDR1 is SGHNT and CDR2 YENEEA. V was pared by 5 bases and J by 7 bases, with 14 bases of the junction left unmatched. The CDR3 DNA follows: TGTGCCAGCAGCACTAAAACAGGGGTACCTGGAGAGCAGTACTTC. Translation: CASSTKTGVPGEQYF.